This TCR beta chain was identified during a study of control samples from healthy donors and cancer patients. This CDR3 contains 12 residues. From germline, CDR1 is KGHSY and CDR2 FQNENV. Between the trimmed V and J ends, which lost 2 bases and 9 bases, there was a span of 8 bases. Clones were read by immunoSEQ multiplex PCR, and TCRdb kept only the in-frame ones, dropping some. Altogether about 98,000 clones are present, over 60% being singletons, with the ten largest covering roughly a tenth. This chain connects TRBV16 to TRBJ1-5; D uncertain. Sequencing input: blood. The sequence was obtained from a woman under 40 in good health. CDR3 loop: CASSQDGGPQHF. Here the CDR3 DNA reads TGTGCCAGCAGCCAAGATGGTGGGCCCCAGCATTTT.